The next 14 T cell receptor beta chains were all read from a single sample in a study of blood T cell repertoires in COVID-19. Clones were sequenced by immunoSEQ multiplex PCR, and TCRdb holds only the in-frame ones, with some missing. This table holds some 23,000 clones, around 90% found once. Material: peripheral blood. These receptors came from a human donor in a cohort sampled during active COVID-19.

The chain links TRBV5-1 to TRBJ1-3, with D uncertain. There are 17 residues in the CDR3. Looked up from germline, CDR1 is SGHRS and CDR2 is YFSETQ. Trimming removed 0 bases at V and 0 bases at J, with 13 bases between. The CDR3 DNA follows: TGCGCCAGCAGCTTGGTGTCCCGTCTGAGCTCTGGAAACACCATATATTTT. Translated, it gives CASSLVSRLSSGNTIYF.

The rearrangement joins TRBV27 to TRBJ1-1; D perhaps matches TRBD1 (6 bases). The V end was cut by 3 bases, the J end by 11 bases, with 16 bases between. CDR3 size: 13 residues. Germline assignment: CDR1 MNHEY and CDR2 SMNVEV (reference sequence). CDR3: CASSFRNRDAAFF. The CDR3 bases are TGTGCCAGCAGTTTCCGCAACAGGGATGCGGCTTTCTTT.

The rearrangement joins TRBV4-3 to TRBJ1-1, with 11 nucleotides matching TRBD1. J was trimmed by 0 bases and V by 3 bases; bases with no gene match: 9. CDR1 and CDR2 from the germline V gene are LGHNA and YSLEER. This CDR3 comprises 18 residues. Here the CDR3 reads CASSQGRDRGTLNTEAFF. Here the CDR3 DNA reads TGCGCCAGCAGCCAGGGCCGGGACAGGGGGACTTTGAACACTGAAGCTTTCTTT.

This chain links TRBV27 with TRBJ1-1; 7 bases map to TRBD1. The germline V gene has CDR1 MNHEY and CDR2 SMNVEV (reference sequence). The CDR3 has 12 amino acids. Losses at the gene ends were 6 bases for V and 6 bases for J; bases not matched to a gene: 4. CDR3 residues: CASSPRGSEAFF. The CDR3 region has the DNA TGTGCCAGCAGCCCCAGGGGGTCTGAAGCTTTCTTT.

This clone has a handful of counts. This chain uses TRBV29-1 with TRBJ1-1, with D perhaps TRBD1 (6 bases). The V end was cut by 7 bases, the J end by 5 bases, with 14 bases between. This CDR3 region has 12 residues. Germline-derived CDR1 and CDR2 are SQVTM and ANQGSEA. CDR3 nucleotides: TGCAGCGCCAGGGGTTGGCGGACTGAAGCTTTCTTT. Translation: CSARGWRTEAFF.

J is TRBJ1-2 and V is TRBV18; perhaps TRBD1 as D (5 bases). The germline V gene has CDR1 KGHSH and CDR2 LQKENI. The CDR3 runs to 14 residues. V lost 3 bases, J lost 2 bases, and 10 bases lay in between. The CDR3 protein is CASSPSTVNYGYTF. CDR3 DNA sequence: TGTGCCAGCTCACCTTCGACAGTAAACTATGGCTACACCTTC.

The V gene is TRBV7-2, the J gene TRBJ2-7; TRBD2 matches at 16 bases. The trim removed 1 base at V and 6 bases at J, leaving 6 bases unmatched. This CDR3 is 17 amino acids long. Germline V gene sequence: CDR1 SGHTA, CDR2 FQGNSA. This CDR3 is CASSLVPGLAGGLEQYF. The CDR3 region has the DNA TGTGCCAGCAGCTTAGTACCGGGACTAGCGGGGGGGCTCGAGCAGTACTTC.

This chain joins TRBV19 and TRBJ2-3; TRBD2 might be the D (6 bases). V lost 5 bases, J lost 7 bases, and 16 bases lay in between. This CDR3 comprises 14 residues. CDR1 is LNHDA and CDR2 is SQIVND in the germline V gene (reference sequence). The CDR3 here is CASSVKPGGHTQYF. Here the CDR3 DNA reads TGTGCCAGTAGTGTCAAACCCGGGGGTCATACGCAGTATTTT.

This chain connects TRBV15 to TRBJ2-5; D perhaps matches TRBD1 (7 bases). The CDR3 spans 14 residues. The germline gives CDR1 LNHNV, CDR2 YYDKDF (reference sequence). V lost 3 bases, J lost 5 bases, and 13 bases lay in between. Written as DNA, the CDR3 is TGTGCCACCAGCAGCCAGGGGGGTTCCGAGACCCAGTACTTC. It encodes CATSSQGGSETQYF.

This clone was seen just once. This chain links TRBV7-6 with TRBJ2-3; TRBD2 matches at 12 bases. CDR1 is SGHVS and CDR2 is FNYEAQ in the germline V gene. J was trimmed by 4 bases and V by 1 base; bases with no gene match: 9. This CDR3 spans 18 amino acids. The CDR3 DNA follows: TGTGCCAGCAGCTTAGAAGGTGGACTAGCGGGGAGGTCAGATACGCAGTATTTT. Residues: CASSLEGGLAGRSDTQYF. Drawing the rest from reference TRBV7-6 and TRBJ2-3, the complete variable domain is GAGVSQSPRYKVTKRGQDVALRCDPISGHVSLYWYRQALGQGPEFLTYFNYEAQQDKSGLPNDRFSAERPEGSISTLTIQRTEQRDSAMYRCASSLEGGLAGRSDTQYFGPGTRLTVL.

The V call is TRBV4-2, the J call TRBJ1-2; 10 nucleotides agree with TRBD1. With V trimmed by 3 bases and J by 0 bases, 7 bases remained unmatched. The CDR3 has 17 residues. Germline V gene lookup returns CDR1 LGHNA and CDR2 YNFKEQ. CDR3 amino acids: CASSHQGQGGANYGYTF. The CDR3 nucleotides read TGTGCCAGCAGCCACCAAGGACAGGGGGGGGCTAACTATGGCTACACCTTC.

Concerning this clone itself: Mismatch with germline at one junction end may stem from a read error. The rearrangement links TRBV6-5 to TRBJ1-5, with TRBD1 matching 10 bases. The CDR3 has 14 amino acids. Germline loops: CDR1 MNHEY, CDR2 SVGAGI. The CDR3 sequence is CASRPTGGNKPQHF. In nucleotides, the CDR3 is TGTGCCAGCAGGCCGACAGGGGGCAATAAGCCCCAGCATTTT.

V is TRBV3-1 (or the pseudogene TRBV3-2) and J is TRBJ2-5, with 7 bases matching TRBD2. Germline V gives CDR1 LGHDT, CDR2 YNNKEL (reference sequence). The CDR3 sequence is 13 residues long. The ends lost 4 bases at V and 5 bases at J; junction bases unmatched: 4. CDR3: CASSPPAGETQYF. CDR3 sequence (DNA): TGTGCCAGCAGCCCCCCAGCGGGGGAGACCCAGTACTTC.

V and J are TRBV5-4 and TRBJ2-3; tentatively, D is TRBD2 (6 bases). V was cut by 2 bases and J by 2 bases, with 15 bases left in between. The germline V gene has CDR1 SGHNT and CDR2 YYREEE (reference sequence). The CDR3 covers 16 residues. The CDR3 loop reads CASSFPGLADTDTQYF. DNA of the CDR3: TGTGCCAGCAGCTTCCCGGGACTCGCAGACACAGATACGCAGTATTTT.